What follows is one T cell receptor (beta chain) and its context. Its specificity is unknown. Sequencing used immunoSEQ multiplex PCR; TCRdb keeps in-frame clones, though not all of them. Altogether roughly 890,000 clones are present, 92% being singletons, with the ten largest covering about 24%. Germline V lookup: CDR1 PRHDT, CDR2 FYEKMQ (reference sequence). V trimming: 3 bases; J trimming: 1 base; junction bases outside the gene matches: 3. CDR3 size: 15 residues. This record belongs to a study of shared clonotypes between healthy human individuals. Naive CD8 cells lacked CD45RO, underwent positive selection for CCR7 and left out terminally differentiated effector memory CD45RA+ cells. Whole-study findings and limits: Compared with clonotypes that all four donors shared, non-shared clonotypes had lower generation probabilities.

Material: naive CD8+ T cells sorted from blood. This chain uses TRBV13 with TRBJ2-5; 9 nucleotides line up with TRBD1. The sequence derives from a man aged 30 to 45 in good health. As DNA, the CDR3 is TGTGCCAGCAGCTTGGAGGGACAGGGCCAAGAGACCCAGTACTTC. Amino acids: CASSLEGQGQETQYF.